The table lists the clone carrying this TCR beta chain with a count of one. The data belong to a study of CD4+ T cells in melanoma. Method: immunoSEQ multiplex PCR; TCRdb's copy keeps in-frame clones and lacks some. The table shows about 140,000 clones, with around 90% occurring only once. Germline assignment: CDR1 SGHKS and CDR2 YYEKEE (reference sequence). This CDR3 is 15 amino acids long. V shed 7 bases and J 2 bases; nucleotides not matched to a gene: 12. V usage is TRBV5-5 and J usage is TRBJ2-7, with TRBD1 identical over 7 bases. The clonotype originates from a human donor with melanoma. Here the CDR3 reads CASRPGQVRTYEQYF. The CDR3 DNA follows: TGTGCCAGCCGACCTGGACAGGTTAGGACCTACGAGCAGTACTTC.